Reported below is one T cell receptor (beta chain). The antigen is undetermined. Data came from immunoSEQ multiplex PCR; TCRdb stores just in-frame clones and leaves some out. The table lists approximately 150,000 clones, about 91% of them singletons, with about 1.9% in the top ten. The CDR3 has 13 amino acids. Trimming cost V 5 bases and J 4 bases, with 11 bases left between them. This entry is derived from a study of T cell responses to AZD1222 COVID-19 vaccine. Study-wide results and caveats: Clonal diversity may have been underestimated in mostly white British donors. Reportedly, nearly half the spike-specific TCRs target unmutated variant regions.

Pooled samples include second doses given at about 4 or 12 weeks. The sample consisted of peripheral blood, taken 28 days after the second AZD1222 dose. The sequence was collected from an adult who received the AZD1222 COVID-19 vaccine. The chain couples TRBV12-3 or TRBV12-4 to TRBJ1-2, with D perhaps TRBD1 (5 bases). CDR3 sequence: CASSPAGTYGYTF. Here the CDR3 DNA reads TGTGCCAGCAGTCCCGCGGGGACCTATGGCTACACCTTC.